Listed below are T cell receptor beta chains from one sample, sequenced in a study of CD8 T cells in ankylosing spondylitis. TCRdb reprocessed the 5' RACE reads via MiXCR and lists one record per CDR3 protein. The sample yields some 42,000 distinct CDR3 sequences, less than 3% seen once. Sequencing was carried out using blood, either unsorted or a sorted T cell fraction (not recorded which). These receptors all stem from a male donor with ankylosing spondylitis or in good health (not recorded which). Each CDR3 is given with its conserved first and last residue. Each record gives: D gene, J gene, V gene, CDR3 length, clone size, CDR3 protein, CDR3 DNA. D genes are given only for firm matches. Clone sizes are shown as how often the clone was seen (once, few, many) or a class if it is expanded.

>.|TRBJ2-7|TRBV9|13|many
CASSGLVGYEQYF
TGTGCCAGCAGCGGACTAGTGGGGTACGAGCAGTACTTC
>.|TRBJ2-7|TRBV9|16|many
CASSVETGTYIYEQYF
TGTGCGAGCAGCGTAGAGACAGGCACATACATTTACGAGCAGTACTTC
>TRBD1|TRBJ2-2|TRBV9|16|many
CASSPTGAGNTGELFF
TGTGCCAGCAGCCCAACAGGGGCGGGGAACACCGGGGAGCTGTTTTTT
>.|TRBJ1-1|TRBV9|16|many
CASSVGGGNGNTEAFF
TGTGCCAGCAGCGTAGGGGGGGGGAATGGGAACACTGAAGCTTTCTTT
>TRBD2|TRBJ2-1|TRBV9|16|many
CASSPGSSGSENEQFF
TGTGCCAGCAGCCCAGGGTCTAGCGGGAGTGAGAATGAGCAGTTCTTC
>TRBD2|TRBJ2-3|TRBV9|20|many
CASSVGLAGGPLSSTDTQYF
TGTGCCAGCAGCGTAGGACTAGCGGGAGGACCCCTCTCTAGCACAGATACGCAGTATTTT
>.|TRBJ2-6|TRBV9|18|few
CASSVDSKKGSGANVLTF
TGTGCCAGCAGCGTAGATTCCAAGAAGGGGTCTGGGGCCAACGTCCTGACTTTC
>TRBD2|TRBJ2-7|TRBV9|16|many
CASSVGPSGLSYEQYF
TGTGCCAGCAGCGTAGGTCCTAGCGGTCTTTCCTACGAGCAGTACTTC
>TRBD2|TRBJ2-1|TRBV9|14|many
CASSVDSGRVEQFF
TGTGCCAGCAGCGTAGATAGCGGGAGAGTTGAGCAGTTCTTC
>TRBD1|TRBJ1-4|TRBV9|15|few
CASSVAGGSNEKLFF
TGTGCCAGCAGCGTAGCAGGGGGAAGTAATGAAAAACTGTTTTTT
>.|TRBJ2-7|TRBV7-9|10|medium-sized
CANRVRRQYF
TGTGCCAACAGGGTCCGGCGGCAGTACTTC
>.|TRBJ1-6|TRBV9|13|many
CASSVVLDSPLHF
TGTGCCAGCAGCGTAGTGCTGGATTCACCCCTCCACTTT
>TRBD1|TRBJ1-4|TRBV9|16|many
CASSVRQGVANEKLFF
TGTGCCAGCAGCGTACGACAGGGGGTGGCTAATGAAAAACTGTTTTTT
>.|TRBJ1-2|TRBV9|13|many
CASSVEVRGGYTF
TGTGCCAGCAGCGTAGAGGTTAGAGGTGGCTACACCTTC
>TRBD1|TRBJ2-1|TRBV9|15|many
CASSGGQKNNNEQFF
TGTGCCAGCAGCGGGGGACAGAAAAACAACAATGAGCAGTTCTTC
>.|TRBJ1-1|TRBV9|15|many
CASSGSTTMNTEAFF
TGTGCCAGCAGCGGTTCAACGACGATGAACACTGAAGCTTTCTTT
>.|TRBJ2-4|TRBV9|16|many
CASSVAPRSEGNSQYF
TGTGCCAGCAGCGTAGCTCCCAGGAGTGAGGGAAACTCTCAGTACTTC
>.|TRBJ2-2|TRBV9|17|many
CASSIRLTGTGTGELFF
TGTGCCAGCAGCATCCGGCTCACAGGAACCGGCACCGGGGAGCTGTTTTTT
>.|TRBJ1-1|TRBV9|15|many
CASSVAGGADTEAFF
TGTGCCAGCAGCGTAGCAGGAGGGGCGGACACTGAAGCTTTCTTT
>.|TRBJ2-6|TRBV9|16|many
CASSMGHLSGANVLTF
TGTGCCAGCAGCATGGGACATCTCTCTGGGGCCAACGTCCTGACTTTC
>TRBD2|TRBJ2-7|TRBV9|16|many
CASSVAAGGPVAEQYF
TGTGCCAGCAGCGTAGCGGCGGGAGGGCCGGTAGCCGAGCAGTACTTC
>.|TRBJ2-7|TRBV9|14|many
CASSVAGSVYEQYF
TGTGCCAGCAGCGTAGCAGGGTCAGTCTACGAGCAGTACTTC
>TRBD2|TRBJ2-1|TRBV9|14|many
CASSALAGDNEQFF
TGTGCCAGCAGCGCCTTAGCGGGGGACAATGAGCAGTTCTTC
>TRBD1|TRBJ1-3|TRBV9|17|many
CASSDPVGGIGGNTIYF
TGTGCCAGCAGCGACCCGGTAGGGGGCATAGGCGGAAACACCATATATTTT
>.|TRBJ2-3|TRBV9|15|many
CASSVGALGTDTQYF
TGTGCCAGCAGCGTAGGGGCCCTCGGGACAGATACGCAGTATTTT
>TRBD2|TRBJ2-5|TRBV9|15|many
CASSTLAGVRETQYF
TGTGCCAGCAGCACACTAGCGGGAGTTCGAGAGACCCAGTACTTC
>TRBD2|TRBJ2-7|TRBV9|16|many
CASSVGAGGTSYEQYF
TGTGCCAGCAGCGTAGGTGCGGGAGGGACCTCCTACGAGCAGTACTTC
>.|TRBJ2-5|TRBV9|14|many
CASSVAGHQETQYF
TGTGCCAGCAGCGTAGCGGGCCACCAAGAGACCCAGTACTTC
>.|TRBJ2-3|TRBV9|16|many
CASSVGARPSTDTQYF
TGTGCCAGCAGCGTAGGTGCGAGACCTAGCACAGATACGCAGTATTTT
>.|TRBJ2-3|TRBV9|17|many
CASSGQGGQLNADTQYF
TGTGCCAGCAGCGGGCAGGGGGGACAACTGAATGCAGATACGCAGTATTTT
>TRBD1|TRBJ1-1|TRBV9|14|many
CASSGTGLNTEAFF
TGTGCCAGCAGCGGGACAGGTTTGAACACTGAAGCTTTCTTT
>.|TRBJ1-4|TRBV9|12|many
CASSVGGGKLFF
TGTGCCAGCAGCGTAGGTGGAGGTAAACTGTTTTTT
>.|TRBJ2-1|TRBV9|16|many
CASSVVGSGGLHEQFF
TGTGCCAGCAGCGTAGTAGGGTCTGGGGGCCTCCATGAGCAGTTCTTC
>TRBD2|TRBJ2-7|TRBV9|15|many
CASSEGLAVDYEQYF
TGTGCCAGCAGCGAGGGACTAGCGGTAGACTACGAGCAGTACTTC
>.|TRBJ2-7|TRBV9|14|many
CASSPTGTLNEQYF
TGTGCCAGTTCCCCTACCGGGACTTTGAACGAGCAGTACTTC
>.|TRBJ2-3|TRBV9|20|many
CASTPHPRPLALRTTDTQYF
TGTGCCAGCACGCCACACCCTCGGCCACTAGCCCTCCGAACCACAGATACGCAGTATTTT
>.|TRBJ2-1|TRBV9|15|many
CASSVEVGGYNEQFF
TGTGCCAGCAGCGTAGAAGTGGGAGGCTACAATGAGCAGTTCTTC
>TRBD1|TRBJ2-4|TRBV9|15|many
CASSARGQGANIQYF
TGTGCCAGCAGCGCCCGGGGACAGGGGGCGAACATTCAGTACTTC
>.|TRBJ2-1|TRBV9|12|many
CASSPLVGEQFF
TGTGCCAGCAGCCCTCTCGTTGGGGAGCAGTTCTTC
>.|TRBJ1-5|TRBV9|15|many
CASSGGWGSNQPQHF
TGTGCCAGCAGCGGGGGGTGGGGTAGCAATCAGCCCCAGCATTTT
>TRBD2|TRBJ2-1|TRBV9|16|many
CASSAGLAGAGGRSFF
TGTGCCAGCAGCGCCGGACTAGCGGGAGCGGGGGGTCGGTCGTTCTTC